The rows below give T cell receptor beta chains drawn from one sample of a study of cytomegalovirus exposure and HLA in healthy donors. Assay used: immunoSEQ multiplex PCR; TCRdb lists only in-frame clones, some missing. The sample contains about 130,000 clones, 74% of which appear only once. Sequencing used PBMCs. The receptor source for this set is a woman in her forties or fifties in good health and CMV-seropositive. Each CDR3 is given with its conserved first and last residue. A D gene is named only where the DNA matches it firmly. For some rows the clone size is stated as once, few or many, or as a class when expanded; others skip it.

TRBV27	TRBJ2-1	.	.	CASSSAGPVGEQFF	TGTGCCAGCAGTTCCGCAGGCCCGGTGGGTGAGCAGTTCTTC
TRBV5-5	TRBJ2-6	few	.	CASGLAGASSGANVLTF	TGTGCCAGCGGTTTGGCAGGGGCTAGCTCTGGGGCCAACGTCCTGACTTTC
TRBV7-2	TRBJ1-5	.	TRBD1	CASSDRGNQPQHF	TGTGCCAGCAGCGACAGGGGCAATCAGCCCCAGCATTTT
TRBV29-1	TRBJ2-1	few	TRBD1	CSVPGGQVGNEQFF	TGCAGCGTCCCCGGCGGACAGGTCGGCAATGAGCAGTTCTTC
TRBV6-4	TRBJ2-2	many	.	CASSERAETGELFF	TGTGCCAGCAGTGAGCGGGCGGAGACCGGGGAGCTGTTTTTT
TRBV7-2	TRBJ2-3	.	.	CASSLWGGGDTQYF	TGTGCCAGCAGCTTATGGGGAGGGGGAGATACGCAGTATTTT
TRBV19	TRBJ2-2	.	.	CATGTPANTGELFF	TGTGCCACCGGGACACCGGCGAACACCGGGGAGCTGTTTTTT
TRBV12-5	TRBJ2-5	.	.	CASAPESQETQYF	TGTGCTAGTGCCCCTGAGAGTCAAGAGACCCAGTACTTC
TRBV30	TRBJ2-2	few	TRBD1	CAWSVGDRDTGELFF	TGTGCCTGGAGTGTAGGGGACAGGGACACCGGGGAGCTGTTTTTT
TRBV5-4	TRBJ2-5	.	.	CASSLTGPYQETQYF	TGTGCCAGCAGCTTAACAGGGCCCTACCAAGAGACCCAGTACTTC
TRBV15	TRBJ2-2	.	.	CATSRDIGFQGITGELFF	TGTGCCACCAGCAGAGATATCGGATTCCAGGGAATAACCGGGGAGCTGTTTTTT
TRBV20-1	TRBJ1-1	.	TRBD1	CILRRQGEAFF	TGCATCCTTAGACGACAGGGGGAAGCTTTCTTT
TRBV5-1	TRBJ2-5	.	.	CASSLDFQETQYF	TGCGCCAGCAGCTTGGACTTCCAAGAGACCCAGTACTTC
TRBV29-1	TRBJ1-2	.	.	CSTNQGHGYTF	TGCAGCACCAACCAGGGCCATGGCTACACCTTC
TRBV5-1	TRBJ2-1	few	.	CASSLFSGNNEQFF	TGCGCCAGCAGCTTGTTTAGCGGAAACAATGAGCAGTTCTTC
TRBV7-2	TRBJ2-7	once	.	CASEQDPSSYEQYF	TGTGCCAGCGAACAGGACCCAAGCTCCTACGAGCAGTACTTC
TRBV9	TRBJ2-2	.	.	CASSVAYKNTGELFF	TGTGCCAGCAGCGTAGCTTACAAGAACACCGGGGAGCTGTTTTTT
TRBV6-5	TRBJ2-1	.	TRBD2	CATTPRIAGNNEQFF	TGTGCCACCACACCGCGGATAGCGGGGAACAATGAGCAGTTCTTC
TRBV10-1	TRBJ1-5	.	.	CASSGGGPVANQPQHF	TGCGCCAGCAGTGGGGGGGGCCCGGTCGCCAATCAGCCCCAGCATTTT
TRBV6-6	TRBJ2-5	.	.	CASSYARAETQYF	TGTGCCAGCAGTTACGCCCGTGCGGAGACCCAGTACTTC
TRBV4-2	TRBJ2-1	.	TRBD1	CASSQESGQLDNEQFF	TGTGCCAGCAGCCAAGAATCGGGACAGTTGGACAATGAGCAGTTCTTC
TRBV6-5	TRBJ2-7	.	TRBD1	CASSYQGQVTEQYF	TGTGCCAGCAGTTACCAGGGACAGGTGACCGAGCAGTACTTC
TRBV15	TRBJ2-3	.	TRBD2	CATSSGGKTDTQYF	TGTGCCACCAGTAGCGGGGGGAAGACAGATACGCAGTATTTT
TRBV5-6	TRBJ1-1	.	.	CASSWGGIAEAFF	TGTGCCAGCTCGTGGGGGGGGATCGCTGAAGCTTTCTTT
TRBV12-5	TRBJ1-1	.	.	CASGSGATGGPEAFF	TGTGCTAGTGGGTCCGGGGCGACGGGAGGACCTGAAGCTTTCTTT
TRBV4-1	TRBJ1-4	few	.	CASSPLAQVDVEKLFF	TGCGCCAGCAGCCCACTAGCCCAGGTAGACGTTGAAAAACTGTTTTTT
TRBV7-9	TRBJ2-5	.	TRBD1	CASSHRDRETQYF	TGTGCCAGCAGCCACCGGGACAGGGAGACCCAGTACTTC
TRBV7-9	TRBJ1-2	.	TRBD1	CASSLGGQGADGYTF	TGTGCCAGCAGCTTAGGGGGACAGGGTGCTGACGGCTACACCTTC
TRBV11-2	TRBJ2-2	.	.	CASSLAGDNTGELFF	TGTGCCAGCAGCTTAGCGGGGGATAACACCGGGGAGCTGTTTTTT
TRBV19	TRBJ2-5	.	.	CASSVTRSPTQYF	TGTGCCAGTAGCGTCACTAGATCCCCGACCCAGTACTTC
TRBV6-6	TRBJ1-1	.	.	CASRAGEYAEAFF	TGTGCCAGCAGAGCCGGGGAGTACGCTGAAGCTTTCTTT
TRBV4-1	TRBJ2-7	.	.	CASTSCGGFSCYYEQYF	TGCGCCAGCACCTCATGTGGGGGGTTCTCGTGTTACTACGAGCAGTACTTC
TRBV5-6	TRBJ1-1	.	TRBD1	CASSLADRGRTEAFF	TGTGCCAGCAGCTTGGCGGACAGGGGGCGGACTGAAGCTTTCTTT
TRBV14	TRBJ2-2	.	TRBD1	CASSPWGQGTGELFF	TGTGCCAGCAGCCCCTGGGGACAGGGAACCGGGGAGCTGTTTTTT
TRBV6-1	TRBJ2-3	.	TRBD2	CASSVGLAGGEADTQYF	TGTGCCAGCAGTGTCGGACTAGCGGGGGGAGAAGCAGATACGCAGTATTTT
TRBV15	TRBJ2-2	.	TRBD1	CAPSRPGTAFTGELFF	TGTGCCCCCAGCAGGCCCGGGACAGCATTCACCGGGGAGCTGTTTTTT
TRBV9	TRBJ2-3	.	.	CASSPDSPVDTQYF	TGTGCCAGCAGCCCGGACTCGCCGGTGGATACGCAGTATTTT
TRBV4-2	TRBJ2-1	.	.	CASSQDRLGGLNEQFF	TGTGCCAGCAGCCAAGACAGGCTCGGGGGACTCAATGAGCAGTTCTTC
TRBV29-1	TRBJ2-5	.	.	CSVEQTLEGETQYF	TGCAGCGTTGAACAGACTCTGGAGGGAGAGACCCAGTACTTC
TRBV4-1	TRBJ2-1	.	TRBD2	CASSPLLAGIFYNEQFF	TGCGCCAGCAGCCCGCTACTAGCGGGGATTTTTTACAATGAGCAGTTCTTC
TRBV13	TRBJ2-6	.	.	CASSLRQGIAGANVLTF	TGTGCCAGCAGCCTCCGCCAGGGAATCGCCGGGGCCAACGTCCTGACTTTC
TRBV4-3	TRBJ2-7	.	TRBD2	CASSLGLAGLYEQYF	TGCGCCAGCAGCCTTGGGCTAGCGGGTCTCTACGAGCAGTACTTC
TRBV7-9	TRBJ2-2	.	.	CSSSLAVRVTGELFF	TGTTCCAGCAGCTTAGCTGTTCGGGTCACCGGGGAGCTGTTTTTT
TRBV9	TRBJ2-6	.	.	CASSVSVRGNSGANVLTF	TGTGCCAGCAGCGTTAGCGTAAGGGGGAACTCTGGGGCCAACGTCCTGACTTTC
TRBV7-8	TRBJ1-2	.	.	CASSPPLSGANYGYTF	TGTGCCAGCAGCCCCCCTCTAAGCGGGGCGAACTATGGCTACACCTTC
TRBV7-2	TRBJ1-2	.	.	CASSLAPGGLQSGYTF	TGTGCCAGCAGCTTAGCTCCGGGGGGGCTCCAGTCTGGCTACACCTTC
TRBV5-1	TRBJ1-2	.	.	CASSLARAGGNGYTF	TGCGCCAGCAGCTTGGCCCGGGCAGGAGGGAATGGCTACACCTTC
TRBV19	TRBJ1-4	.	.	CASSTPGQELFF	TGTGCCAGTAGTACGCCGGGACAAGAACTGTTTTTT
TRBV7-8	TRBJ1-3	.	TRBD1	CASSTGGDRGIRNTIYF	TGTGCCAGCAGCACAGGAGGGGACAGGGGAATTCGAAACACCATATATTTT
TRBV7-6	TRBJ2-3	.	TRBD2	CASSPRGGGGVTDTQYF	TGTGCCAGCAGTCCTCGAGGCGGCGGGGGGGTCACAGATACGCAGTATTTT
TRBV5-6	TRBJ2-7	.	.	CASSSEEMRSYEQYF	TGTGCCAGCAGCTCAGAGGAAATGAGGTCCTACGAGCAGTACTTC
TRBV5-1	TRBJ1-5	once	TRBD1	CASSLGGDGNQPQHF	TGCGCCAGCAGCTTAGGGGGCGACGGCAATCAGCCCCAGCATTTT
TRBV6-6	TRBJ2-7	.	.	CASSSSTGSYEQYF	.
TRBV7-2	TRBJ2-2	.	.	CASRSGRITGELFF	TGTGCCAGCAGATCAGGGCGAATAACCGGGGAGCTGTTTTTT
TRBV7-2	TRBJ2-5	once	.	CASRKARQDPQETQYF	TGTGCCAGCAGAAAGGCCCGACAGGACCCCCAAGAGACCCAGTACTTC
TRBV27	TRBJ2-2	.	.	CASSNTRGYTGELFF	TGTGCCAGCAGCAACACCAGGGGATACACCGGGGAGCTGTTTTTT
TRBV7-2	TRBJ1-5	few	.	CASSLGGLEPQHF	TGTGCCAGCAGCTTAGGAGGGTTGGAGCCCCAGCATTTT
TRBV4-3	TRBJ2-1	.	TRBD2	CASSHPLVSSGGTHYNEQFF	TGCGCCAGCAGCCATCCACTTGTATCTAGCGGGGGGACACACTACAATGAGCAGTTCTTC
TRBV5-1	TRBJ1-1	.	.	CASSPRSGGTEAFF	TGCGCCAGCAGTCCCCGGAGCGGGGGGACTGAAGCTTTCTTT
TRBV7-9	TRBJ1-1	many	.	CASSRSASTLNTEAFF	TGTGCCAGCAGTCGCAGCGCGAGTACCCTGAACACTGAAGCTTTCTTT